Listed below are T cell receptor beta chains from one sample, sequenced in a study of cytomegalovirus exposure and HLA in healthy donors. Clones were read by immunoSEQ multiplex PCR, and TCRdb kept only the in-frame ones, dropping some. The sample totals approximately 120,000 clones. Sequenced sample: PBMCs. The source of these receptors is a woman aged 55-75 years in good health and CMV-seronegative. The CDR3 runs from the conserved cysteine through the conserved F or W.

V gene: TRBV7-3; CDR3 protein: CASSLDRNTEAFF
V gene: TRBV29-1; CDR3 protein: CSVVVFKDRGPLGEQYF
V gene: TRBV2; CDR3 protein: CASRASLAGTTYEQYF
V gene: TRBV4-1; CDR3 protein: CASSLPGQPTLPAEKLFF
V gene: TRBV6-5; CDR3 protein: CASSYVAAGNTEAFF
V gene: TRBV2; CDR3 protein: CASKFGEGTGELFF
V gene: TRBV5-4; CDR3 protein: CASSSTGYTEAFF
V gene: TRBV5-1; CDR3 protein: CASSLGTGADEQYF
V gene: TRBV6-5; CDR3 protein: CASSYGQGAYEQYF
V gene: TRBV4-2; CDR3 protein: CASSQEISEVGGYTF
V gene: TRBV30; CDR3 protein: CACGHRTGLSGANVLTF
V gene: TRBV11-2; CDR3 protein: CASSPNYEQYF
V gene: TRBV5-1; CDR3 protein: CASSFGGILYGYTF
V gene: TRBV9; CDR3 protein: CASSVGVAGGTSGANVLTF
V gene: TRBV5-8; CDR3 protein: CASNFPGVSNQPQHF
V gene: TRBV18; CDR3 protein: CASSPRTGRGPEAFF
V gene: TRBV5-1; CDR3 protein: CASRPTGPNQPQHF
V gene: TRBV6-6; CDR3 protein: CASSWGGGQDAFF